This T cell receptor (beta chain) was identified in a study of siplizumab effects on memory and regulatory T cells. The table came from immunoSEQ multiplex PCR; TCRdb's copy has only in-frame clones and leaves some out. The profile shows tens of thousands of clones, roughly 87% of them singletons. Points from the study as a whole: The study found that mappable alloreactive CD4+ clones averaged around 68% Treg-derived with siplizumab and about 26% in controls. Naive T cells seemed more diverse than memory cells and seemed major alloresponse contributors.

For this clone: Its matching antigen is unknown.

Sequenced sample: Tregs sorted from blood. The sequence was obtained from a human donor in good health.

Here the CDR3 reads CASSYSWTGNQPQHF. In DNA form, the CDR3 reads TGTGCCAGCAGTTACTCTTGGACGGGCAATCAGCCCCAGCATTTT. This chain connects TRBV6-6 to TRBJ1-5; no clear D gene. There are 15 residues in the CDR3. CDR1 MNHNY and CDR2 SVGAGI come from the germline V gene (reference sequence). Trimming pared 0 bases from V and 2 bases from J, leaving 8 bases between.